The 10 T cell receptor beta chains reported below all come from one sample, sequenced in a study of cytomegalovirus exposure and HLA in healthy donors. Amplification used 60 Vbeta primers and 13 Jbeta primers. Assay: immunoSEQ multiplex PCR; the TCRdb copy retains only in-frame clones and omits some. This repertoire shows some 130,000 clones, about 73% found once; its top ten account for less than 4%. Sequences were obtained from PBMCs. The receptors come from a woman in her 30s in good health and CMV-seropositive.

The chain couples TRBV11-2 to TRBJ1-3; tentatively, D is TRBD1 (5 bases). Germline V gene data show CDR1 as SGHAT and CDR2 as FQNNGV. The length of the CDR3 is 15 residues. V was pared by 5 bases and J by 4 bases, with 15 bases between. The CDR3 sequence: CASSPTVGRGNTIYF. The CDR3, as DNA: TGTGCCAGCAGCCCCACTGTGGGGCGCGGAAACACCATATATTTT.

V gene TRBV5-5 combines with J gene TRBJ1-4; no clear D. Germline CDR1 and CDR2: SGHKS and YYEKEE (reference sequence). V lost 0 bases, J lost 6 bases, and 9 bases lay in between. This CDR3 has 14 amino acids. CDR3 nucleotide sequence: TGTGCCAGCAGCTTGGCGGGGAGCTATGAAAAACTGTTTTTT. Translated, it gives CASSLAGSYEKLFF.

V gene TRBV7-9 combines with J gene TRBJ2-7; maybe TRBD2 (6 bases). This CDR3 has 14 residues. The germline V gene has CDR1 SEHNR and CDR2 FQNEAQ (reference sequence). V was pared by 3 bases and J by 5 bases, with 14 bases between. CDR3 DNA: TGTGCCAGCAGCTTGAATGGGGAGGAAGACGAGCAGTACTTC. Amino acid sequence: CASSLNGEEDEQYF.

This sequence joins TRBV4-2 and TRBJ2-5; 14 bases line up with TRBD2. Germline trimming cut 0 bases from V and 5 bases from J; bases unmatched to any gene: 2. Germline CDR1 and CDR2: LGHNA and YNFKEQ. The CDR3 sequence is 16 residues long. The CDR3 nucleotides read TGTGCCAGCAGCCAAGACCGGACTAGCGGGGGGGAGACCCAGTACTTC. Translating gives CASSQDRTSGGETQYF.

This clone has a single count. The CDR3 DNA is TGTGCCTGGAGTGTGGGACTGGGGACAGGAAGAGATCAGCCCCAGCATTTT. Its protein product is CAWSVGLGTGRDQPQHF. The chain combines TRBV30 with TRBJ1-5; 8 bases align to TRBD1. The J segment lost 5 bases and the V segment lost 0 bases, leaving 12 bases of the junction unmatched. Germline CDR1 GTSNPN, CDR2 SVGIG (reference sequence). The length of the CDR3 is 17 residues.

V gene TRBV7-2 combines with J gene TRBJ1-2, with D unclear. Per the germline V gene, CDR1 is SGHTA and CDR2 is FQGNSA. The CDR3 has 11 amino acids. Trimming took 5 bases from V and 5 from J, leaving 6 bases between them. DNA of the CDR3: TGTGCCAGCAGCGCGGCGTATGGCTACACCTTC. This gives the protein CASSAAYGYTF.

This clone was seen a handful of times. Written as DNA, the CDR3 is TGTGCCAGTAGTTCCTTATGGGACAGCAATTCACCCCTCCACTTT. Protein product: CASSSLWDSNSPLHF. The chain links TRBV19 to TRBJ1-6, with 7 bases identical to TRBD1. The germline V gene encodes CDR1 LNHDA and CDR2 SQIVND (reference sequence). Trimming took 5 bases from V and 7 from J; bases not matched to a gene: 8. This CDR3 contains 15 residues. Combining the CDR3 with reference TRBV19 and TRBJ1-6 gives the whole variable domain DGGITQSPKYLFRKEGQNVTLSCEQNLNHDAMYWYRQDPGQGLRLIYYSQIVNDFQKGDIAEGYSVSREKKESFPLTVTSAQKNPTAFYLCASSSLWDSNSPLHFGNGTRLTVT.

The rearrangement uses TRBV6-1 and TRBJ1-6, with a tentative D call TRBD1 (6 bases). Trimming stripped 7 bases from V and 6 bases from J, with 10 bases between. Germline values: CDR1 MNHNS, CDR2 SASEGT. The CDR3 has 13 amino acids. CDR3 in amino acids: CASTLDSNSPLHF. The DNA for the CDR3 is TGTGCCAGCACCTTGGACAGTAATTCACCCCTCCACTTT.

The chain employs TRBV10-3 and TRBJ2-3, with D possibly being TRBD2 (5 bases). CDR1 is ENHRY and CDR2 is SYGVKD in the germline V gene. CDR3 length equals 10 residues. Trimming took 8 bases from V and 6 from J, leaving 6 bases between them. The CDR3 DNA sequence: TGTGCCATCGGGGAGGATACGCAGTATTTT. It codes for CAIGEDTQYF.

The chain is built from TRBV5-1 and TRBJ2-7; 8 bases agree with TRBD1. Germline V lookup: CDR1 SGHRS, CDR2 YFSETQ. The CDR3 has 15 amino acids. After removal of 0 bases from V and 2 bases from J, the junction contained 4 bases not matched to a gene. For the CDR3, the DNA is TGCGCCAGCAGCTTGGGGGGGACAGGAGCCTACGAGCAGTACTTC. Its translation is CASSLGGTGAYEQYF.